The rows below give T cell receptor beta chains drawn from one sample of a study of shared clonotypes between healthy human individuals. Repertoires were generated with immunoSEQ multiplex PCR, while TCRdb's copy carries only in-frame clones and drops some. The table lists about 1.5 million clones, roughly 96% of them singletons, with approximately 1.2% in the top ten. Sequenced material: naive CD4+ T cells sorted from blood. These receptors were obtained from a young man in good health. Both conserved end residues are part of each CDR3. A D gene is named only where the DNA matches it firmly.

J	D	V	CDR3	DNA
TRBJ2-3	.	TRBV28	CASSPSGTSTDTQYF	TGTGCCAGCAGCCCAAGCGGAACTAGCACAGATACGCAGTATTTT
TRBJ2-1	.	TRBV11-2	CASSLEMKGPYNEQFF	TGTGCCAGCAGCTTAGAAATGAAAGGTCCTTACAATGAGCAGTTCTTC
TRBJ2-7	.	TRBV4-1	CASSQVGGYEQYF	TGCGCCAGCAGCCAAGTCGGGGGCTACGAGCAGTACTTC
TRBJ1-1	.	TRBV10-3	CAIRGRDTEAFF	TGTGCCATCAGGGGCAGGGACACTGAAGCTTTCTTT
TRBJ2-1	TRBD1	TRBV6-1	CASSGALTGKGNEQFF	TGTGCCAGCAGTGGGGCTTTGACAGGGAAGGGCAATGAGCAGTTCTTC
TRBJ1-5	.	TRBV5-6	CASSLAGEQPQHF	TGTGCCAGCAGCTTGGCCGGGGAGCAGCCCCAGCATTTT
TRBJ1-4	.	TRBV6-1	CASSDRGPTNEKLFF	TGTGCCAGCAGTGACAGGGGCCCAACTAATGAAAAACTGTTTTTT
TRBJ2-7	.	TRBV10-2	CASTHTPGTRTYEQYF	TGCGCCAGCACTCATACCCCCGGGACTCGAACCTACGAGCAGTACTTC
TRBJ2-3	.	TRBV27	CARHTGRAKTDTQYF	TGTGCCAGACATACGGGAAGGGCGAAAACAGATACGCAGTATTTT
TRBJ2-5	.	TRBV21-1	CASSKVLAGTFQETQYF	TGTGCCAGCAGCAAAGTCCTTGCGGGGACTTTTCAAGAGACCCAGTACTTC
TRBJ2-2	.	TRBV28	CASSNSKTTNTGELFF	TGTGCCAGCAGTAACTCCAAGACGACGAACACCGGGGAGCTGTTTTTT
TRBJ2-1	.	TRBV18	CASSVKTSPNEQFF	TGTGCCAGCTCAGTAAAGACTAGTCCCAATGAGCAGTTCTTC
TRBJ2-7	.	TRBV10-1	CATPNRAHEQYF	TGCGCCACCCCAAACAGGGCGCACGAGCAGTACTTC
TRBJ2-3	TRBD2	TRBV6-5	CASRESGRAVDTQYF	TGTGCCAGCAGGGAGAGCGGGAGGGCCGTAGATACGCAGTATTTT
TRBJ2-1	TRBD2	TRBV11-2	CASSLDLAGGGEQFF	TGTGCCAGCAGCTTAGATCTAGCGGGAGGGGGTGAGCAGTTCTTC
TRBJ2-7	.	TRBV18	CASSPLGGGYEQYF	TGTGCCAGCTCACCACTCGGGGGCGGTTACGAGCAGTACTTC
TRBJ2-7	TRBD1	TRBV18	CASSWTGNIYEQYF	TGTGCCAGCTCCTGGACAGGGAATATATACGAGCAGTACTTC
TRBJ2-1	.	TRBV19	CASSFAGDNEQFF	TGTGCCAGTAGTTTCGCCGGGGACAATGAGCAGTTCTTC